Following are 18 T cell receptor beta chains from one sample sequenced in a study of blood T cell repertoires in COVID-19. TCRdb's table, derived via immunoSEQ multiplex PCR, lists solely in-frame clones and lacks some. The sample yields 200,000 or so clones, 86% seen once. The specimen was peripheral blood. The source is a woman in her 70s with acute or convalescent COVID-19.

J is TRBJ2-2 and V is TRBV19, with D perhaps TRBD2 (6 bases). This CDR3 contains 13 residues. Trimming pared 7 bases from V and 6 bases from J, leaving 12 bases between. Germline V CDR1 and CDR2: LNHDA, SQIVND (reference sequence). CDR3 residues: CASTPGRPGELFF. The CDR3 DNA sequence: TGTGCCAGTACCCCGGGGAGGCCCGGGGAGCTGTTTTTT. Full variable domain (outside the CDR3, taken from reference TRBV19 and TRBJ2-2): DGGITQSPKYLFRKEGQNVTLSCEQNLNHDAMYWYRQDPGQGLRLIYYSQIVNDFQKGDIAEGYSVSREKKESFPLTVTSAQKNPTAFYLCASTPGRPGELFFGEGSRLTVL.

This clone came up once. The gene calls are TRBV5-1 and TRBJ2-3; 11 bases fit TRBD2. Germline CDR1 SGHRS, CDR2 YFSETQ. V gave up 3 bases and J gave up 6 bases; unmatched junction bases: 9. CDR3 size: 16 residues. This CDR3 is CASSYGLSSGRDTQYF. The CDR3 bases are TGCGCCAGCAGCTACGGACTTTCTAGCGGGAGGGATACGCAGTATTTT.

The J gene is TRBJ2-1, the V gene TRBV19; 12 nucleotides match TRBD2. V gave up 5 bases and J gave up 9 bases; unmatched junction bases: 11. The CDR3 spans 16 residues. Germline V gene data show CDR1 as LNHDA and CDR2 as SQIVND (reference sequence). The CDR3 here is CASSLLAGGGRSEQFF. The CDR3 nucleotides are TGTGCCAGTAGTTTACTAGCGGGGGGAGGTCGGAGTGAGCAGTTCTTC.

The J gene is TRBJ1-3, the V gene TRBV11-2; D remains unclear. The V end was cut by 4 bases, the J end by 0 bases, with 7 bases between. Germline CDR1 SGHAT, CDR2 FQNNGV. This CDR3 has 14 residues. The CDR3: CASSSPYSGNTIYF. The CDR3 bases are TGTGCCAGCAGCTCACCCTACTCTGGAAACACCATATATTTT.

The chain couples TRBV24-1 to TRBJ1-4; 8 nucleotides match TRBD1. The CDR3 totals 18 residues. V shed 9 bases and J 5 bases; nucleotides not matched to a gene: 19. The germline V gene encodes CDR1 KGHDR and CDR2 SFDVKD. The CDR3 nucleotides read TGTGCCACCCCCATCCGGACAGGGTTTTTTCCCCGGAATGAAAAACTGTTTTTT. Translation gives CATPIRTGFFPRNEKLFF.

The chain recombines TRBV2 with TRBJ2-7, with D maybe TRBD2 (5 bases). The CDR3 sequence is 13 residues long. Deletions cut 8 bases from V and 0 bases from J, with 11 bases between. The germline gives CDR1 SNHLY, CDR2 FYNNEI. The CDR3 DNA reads TGTGCCAGCGGACGGGATCGCTCCTACGAGCAGTACTTC. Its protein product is CASGRDRSYEQYF.

In DNA form, the CDR3 reads TGTGCCAGCAGCCAAGACGGGTACTCACCCCTCCACTTT. This translates into CASSQDGYSPLHF. The genes are TRBV14 and TRBJ1-6; D gene ambiguous. Germline CDR1 is SGHDN and CDR2 is FVKESK. V was shortened by 0 bases and J by 10 bases, with 7 bases between the two germline ends. This CDR3 region has 13 residues.

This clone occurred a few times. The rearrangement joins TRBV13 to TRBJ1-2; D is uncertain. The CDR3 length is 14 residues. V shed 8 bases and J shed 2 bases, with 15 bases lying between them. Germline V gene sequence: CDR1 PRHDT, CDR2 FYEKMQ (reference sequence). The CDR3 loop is CASSSGRVNYGYTF. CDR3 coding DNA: TGTGCCAGCTCTTCGGGGAGGGTGAACTATGGCTACACCTTC.

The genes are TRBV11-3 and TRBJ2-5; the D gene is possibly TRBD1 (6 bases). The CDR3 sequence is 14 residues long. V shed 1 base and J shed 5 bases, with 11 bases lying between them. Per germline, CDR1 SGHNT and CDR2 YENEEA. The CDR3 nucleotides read TGTGCCAGCAGCTTAGGGGGGCTCGGGGAGACCCAGTACTTC. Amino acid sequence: CASSLGGLGETQYF.

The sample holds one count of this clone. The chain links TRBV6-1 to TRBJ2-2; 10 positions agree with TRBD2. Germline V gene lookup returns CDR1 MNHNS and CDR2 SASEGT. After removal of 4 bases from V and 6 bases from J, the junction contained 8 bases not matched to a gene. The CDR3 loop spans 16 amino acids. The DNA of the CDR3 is TGTGCCAGCAGTGCCTTTAGCGGGGGGACGGCCGGGGAGCTGTTTTTT. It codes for CASSAFSGGTAGELFF.

The CDR3 nucleotides read TGTGCCAGCAGCTTGCGCCGGGGGGAAGAAGGTACTGAAGCTTTCTTT. Translated, it gives CASSLRRGEEGTEAFF. The chain joins TRBV5-4 to TRBJ1-1; TRBD1 might be the D (5 bases). Trimming removed 1 base at V and 5 bases at J, with 18 bases between. This CDR3 spans 16 amino acids. From germline, CDR1 is SGHNT and CDR2 YYREEE (reference sequence).

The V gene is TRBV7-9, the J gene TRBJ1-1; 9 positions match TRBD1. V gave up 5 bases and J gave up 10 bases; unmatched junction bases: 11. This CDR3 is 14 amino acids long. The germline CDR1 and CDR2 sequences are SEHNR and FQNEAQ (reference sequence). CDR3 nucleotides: TGTGCCAGCAGCACCCCGGGACAGGGCGGGCGAGCTTTCTTT. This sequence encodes CASSTPGQGGRAFF.

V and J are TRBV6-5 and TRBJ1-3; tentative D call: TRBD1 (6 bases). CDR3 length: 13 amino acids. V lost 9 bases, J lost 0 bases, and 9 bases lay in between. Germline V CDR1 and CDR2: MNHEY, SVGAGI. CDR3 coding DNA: TGTGCCAGTATGACAGGCTCTGGAAACACCATATATTTT. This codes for CASMTGSGNTIYF.

CDR3 DNA: TGTGCCAGCAGGACGGACAGGGTGAACACTGAAGCTTTCTTT. Its protein product is CASRTDRVNTEAFF. The chain carries TRBV6-5 and TRBJ1-1; 8 nucleotides line up with TRBD1. The CDR3 has 14 amino acids. Germline V gene data show CDR1 as MNHEY and CDR2 as SVGAGI. The junction had 3 bases not matched to a gene; V was cut back by 6 bases and J by 0 bases.

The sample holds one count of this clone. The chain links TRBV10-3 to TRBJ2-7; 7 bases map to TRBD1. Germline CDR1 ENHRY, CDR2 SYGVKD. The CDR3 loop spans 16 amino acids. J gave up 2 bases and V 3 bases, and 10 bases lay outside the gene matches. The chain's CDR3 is CAISDPGVDRPYEQYF. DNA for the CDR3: TGTGCCATCAGTGACCCCGGGGTGGACAGGCCCTACGAGCAGTACTTC.

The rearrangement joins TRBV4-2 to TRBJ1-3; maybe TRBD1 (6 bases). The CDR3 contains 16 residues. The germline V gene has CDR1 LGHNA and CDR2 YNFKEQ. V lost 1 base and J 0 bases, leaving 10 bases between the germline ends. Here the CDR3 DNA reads TGTGCCAGCAGCCAAGTAGACAGGAGCTCTGGAAACACCATATATTTT. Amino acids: CASSQVDRSSGNTIYF.

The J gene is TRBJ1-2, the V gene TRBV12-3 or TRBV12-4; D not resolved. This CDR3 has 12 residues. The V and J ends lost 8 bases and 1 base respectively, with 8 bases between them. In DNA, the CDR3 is TGTGCCAGCGCTGTCAGTAACTATGGCTACACCTTC. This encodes CASAVSNYGYTF.

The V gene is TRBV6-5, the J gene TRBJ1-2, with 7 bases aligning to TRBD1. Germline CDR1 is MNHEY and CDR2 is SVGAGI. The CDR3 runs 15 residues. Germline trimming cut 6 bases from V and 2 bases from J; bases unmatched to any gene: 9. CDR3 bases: TGTGCCAGCAGAACGGGACAGCAACTAAACTATGGCTACACCTTC. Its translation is CASRTGQQLNYGYTF.